Here is one T cell receptor beta chain with its context. The sample belongs to a study of blood T cells in healthy people across ages. Trimming left V 3 bases short and J 1 base short, with 14 bases between. Germline-derived CDR1 and CDR2 are SGHDT and YYEEEE. This CDR3 is built from 15 residues. Donors were healthy Caucasian individuals from Russia aged about 6 to 95. Using a J-beta primer mix together with a sample-barcoded 5' primer, a second PCR was run for roughly 6 to 12 cycles. TCRdb fed the 5' RACE reads into MiXCR, producing one record per CDR3 protein. This table holds some 640,000 distinct CDR3 sequences, around 31% found once.

The gene calls are TRBV5-6 and TRBJ2-7; the D call may be TRBD1 or TRBD2 (6 bases each). Sequenced sample: blood. The clonotype was recovered from a woman older than 75 in good health. Written as DNA, the CDR3 is TGTGCCAGCAGCTGGGGGGCAGGGACTTCCTACGAGCAGTACTTC. Its protein product is CASSWGAGTSYEQYF.